Sequencing of this TCR beta chain was carried out in a study of T cell responses to AZD1222 COVID-19 vaccine. This table comes from immunoSEQ multiplex PCR, and its TCRdb copy is limited to in-frame clones, with some not included. Of 90,000 to 130,000 clones listed, roughly 92% are singletons. The TCR was taken from an adult who received the AZD1222 COVID-19 vaccine. The sequencing used peripheral blood, collected 28 days after the second AZD1222 dose.

CDR3 loop: CASSQDRLSYSYNSPLHF. CDR3 nucleotides: TGTGCCAGCAGCCAAGATCGTTTGTCCTACTCCTATAATTCACCCCTCCACTTT. This chain connects TRBV3-1 (or the pseudogene TRBV3-2) to TRBJ1-6; D unresolved. With 0 bases removed from V and 0 bases from J, the gap between germline ends came to 12 bases. The CDR3 consists of 18 residues. The germline V gene encodes CDR1 LGHDT and CDR2 YNNKEL (reference sequence).